This entry lists 32 T cell receptor beta chains sequenced from one sample in a study of STAT5B mutations in CD4+ large granular lymphocyte leukemia. Sequenced by immunoSEQ multiplex PCR; TCRdb stores in-frame clones only, minus some. The sample holds tens of thousands of clones, about 81% seen once. The sample was CD4+ T cells from blood buffy coats. Receptors originate from a human donor in good health.

The chain is built from TRBV6-1 and TRBJ2-1, with 7 bases identical to TRBD2. The V segment lost 1 base and the J segment 2 bases; nucleotides outside the gene matches: 5. Germline CDR1 MNHNS, CDR2 SASEGT. The CDR3 is 16 amino acids. In DNA form, the CDR3 reads TGTGCCAGCAGTGAAGTGGCGACTAGCACCTACAATGAGCAGTTCTTC. Translating it yields CASSEVATSTYNEQFF.

The gene calls are TRBV18 and TRBJ2-5, with a tentative D call TRBD1 (6 bases). Germline CDR1 and CDR2: KGHSH and LQKENI. Trimming took 1 base from V and 5 from J, leaving 11 bases between them. The CDR3 loop spans 14 amino acids. CDR3 loop: CASSPQGQGETQYF. The CDR3 region has the DNA TGTGCCAGCTCACCACAGGGGCAGGGGGAGACCCAGTACTTC. Supplemented by reference TRBV18 and TRBJ2-5, the full variable domain reads NAGVMQNPRHLVRRRGQEARLRCSPMKGHSHVYWYRQLPEEGLKFMVYLQKENIIDESGMPKERFSAEFPKEGPSILRIQQVVRGDSAAYFCASSPQGQGETQYFGPGTRLLVL.

The chain recombines TRBV6-1 with TRBJ1-1; weak D call: TRBD1 (5 bases). The CDR3 consists of 12 residues. V lost 4 bases and J lost 5, with 8 bases in between. Germline V gives CDR1 MNHNS, CDR2 SASEGT. The CDR3 is CASSGDLTEAFF. The CDR3 coding sequence is TGTGCCAGCAGTGGGGACCTAACTGAAGCTTTCTTT.

This clone has only a few counts. The chain links TRBV7-9 to TRBJ1-3; no reliable D call. The V gene lost 2 bases and the J gene lost 0 bases, with 8 bases spanning the gap. CDR1 is SEHNR, CDR2 FQNEAQ, per germline (reference sequence). The CDR3 is 15 residues long. The CDR3 sequence: CASSLSLYSGNTIYF. In nucleotides, the CDR3 is TGTGCCAGCAGCTTAAGTCTCTACTCTGGAAACACCATATATTTT.

The chain has TRBV11-1 and TRBJ2-3, with D unresolved. Trimming pared 4 bases from V and 4 bases from J, leaving 15 bases between. This CDR3 is 15 amino acids long. Germline V gene data show CDR1 as SGHAT and CDR2 as FQDESV (reference sequence). The CDR3 loop is CASSSRLADADTQYF. CDR3 DNA sequence: TGTGCCAGCAGCTCCCGACTGGCGGACGCAGATACGCAGTATTTT.

Worth noting for this clone: Germline and junction disagree at one end, which may indicate a read error. The same CDR3 can be traced to other DNA sequences in this sample. The chain employs TRBV6-6 and TRBJ1-1, with TRBD1 matching 10 bases. This CDR3 contains 16 residues. CDR1 and CDR2 (germline): MNHNY, SVGAGI (reference sequence). CDR3 nucleotide sequence: TGTGCTAGCAGTGTCCGGGACAGGGGAGTGAACACTGAAGCTTTCTTT. Translating it yields CASSVRDRGVNTEAFF.

The chain carries TRBV5-6 and TRBJ2-5; TRBD2 agrees at 7 bases. V shed 4 bases and J 2 bases; nucleotides not matched to a gene: 11. The CDR3 has 16 amino acids. Germline assignment: CDR1 SGHDT and CDR2 YYEEEE. CDR3 nucleotide sequence: TGTGCCAGCAGCCCGAGGGGAGGGCCACCTCAAGAGACCCAGTACTTC. It specifies CASSPRGGPPQETQYF.

J is TRBJ1-4 and V is TRBV5-4; D possibly corresponds to TRBD1 (6 bases). The CDR3 extends over 15 amino acids. V dropped 4 bases and J dropped 4 bases, with 14 bases sitting between them. CDR1 SGHNT and CDR2 YYREEE come from the germline V gene (reference sequence). As DNA, the CDR3 is TGTGCCAGCAGCCCGACAGGAGGTTATAATGAAAAACTGTTTTTT. Translated, it gives CASSPTGGYNEKLFF.

The chain employs TRBV11-3 and TRBJ2-7; D is unresolved. This CDR3 has 9 residues. CDR1 is SGHNT and CDR2 is YENEEA in the germline V gene. V lost 8 bases and J lost 8, with 7 bases in between. The CDR3 nucleotides are TGTGCCAGCGCCCCGCAGCAGTACTTC. Its protein product is CASAPQQYF.

The chain recombines TRBV18 with TRBJ1-2; weak D call: TRBD1 (6 bases). This CDR3 region has 15 residues. V shed 6 bases and J shed 4 bases, with 18 bases lying between them. Germline CDR1 and CDR2: KGHSH and LQKENI. The chain's CDR3 is CASSPTSGESYGYTF. DNA of the CDR3: TGTGCCAGCTCCCCCACCTCAGGGGAGAGCTATGGCTACACCTTC.

The V call is TRBV19, the J call TRBJ2-3, with TRBD2 matching over 14 bases. Germline V CDR1 and CDR2: LNHDA, SQIVND (reference sequence). This CDR3 contains 17 residues. Trimming removed 7 bases from V and 3 bases from J; junction bases left unmatched: 9. CDR3 nucleotides: TGTGCCAGTACCTCACCGACTAGCGGGAGGGGTACAGATACGCAGTATTTT. Protein product: CASTSPTSGRGTDTQYF.

The rearrangement uses TRBV10-3 and TRBJ1-2; D is undetermined. Trimming took 7 bases from V and 1 from J, leaving 10 bases between them. This CDR3 region has 13 residues. Germline CDR1 and CDR2: ENHRY and SYGVKD. The CDR3, as DNA: TGTGCCATCAATAAGGGAGTTAACTATGGCTACACCTTC. Translating gives CAINKGVNYGYTF.

The J gene is TRBJ2-1, the V gene TRBV7-2; D perhaps matches TRBD1 (6 bases). The CDR3 totals 14 residues. The germline V gene has CDR1 SGHTA and CDR2 FQGNSA. The V end was cut by 3 bases, the J end by 6 bases, with 12 bases between. Here the CDR3 reads CASSFTTGTNEQFF. The CDR3 DNA reads as TGTGCCAGCAGCTTCACGACAGGCACCAATGAGCAGTTCTTC.

The chain is built from TRBV21-1 and TRBJ1-2. TRBV21-1 is a listed pseudogene. The CDR3 consists of 16 residues. CDR3 sequence reads: CASSVTGLVEHYGYTF. The DNA for the CDR3 is TGTGCCAGCAGCGTAACGGGCCTAGTAGAGCACTATGGCTACACCTTC.

This chain links TRBV1 with TRBJ2-1; TRBD2 is taken as the D call from the table, unchecked against the DNA. TRBV1 is annotated as a pseudogene. The CDR3 runs 16 residues. In DNA form, the CDR3 reads TGCACCAGCAGCCGGTCGACTAGCGGGATATCTGGTGAGCAGTTCTTC. Translating it yields CTSSRSTSGISGEQFF.

This chain joins TRBV7-2 and TRBJ2-7, with D perhaps TRBD2 (6 bases). The CDR3 length is 14 residues. The germline V gene encodes CDR1 SGHTA and CDR2 FQGNSA. Trimming shortened V by 4 bases and J by 2 bases, and 12 bases separated the two germline ends. CDR3 in DNA: TGTGCCAGCAGCTCCAGTTGGGGGGCCTACGAGCAGTACTTC. The encoded protein is CASSSSWGAYEQYF.

A few counts support this clone. The genes are TRBV19 and TRBJ1-6; the match to TRBD1 covers 7 bases. This CDR3 is 14 amino acids long. CDR1 LNHDA and CDR2 SQIVND come from the germline V gene (reference sequence). J lost 5 bases, V lost 4 bases, and 2 bases had no gene match. As DNA, the CDR3 is TGTGCCAGTAGTAGCCAGGGGGATAATTCACCCCTCCACTTT. This encodes CASSSQGDNSPLHF.

The V gene is TRBV7-9, the J gene TRBJ1-3; D not resolved. Germline V CDR1 and CDR2: SEHNR, FQNEAQ (reference sequence). CDR3 length: 14 amino acids. Between the trimmed V and J ends, which lost 1 base and 4 bases, there was a span of 8 bases. The CDR3 reads CASSLELPGNTIYF. CDR3 coding DNA: TGTGCCAGCAGCTTAGAGTTGCCCGGAAACACCATATATTTT.

This clone has just a few counts. This sequence joins TRBV11-3 and TRBJ1-1; D possibly corresponds to TRBD1 (6 bases). The CDR3 is 14 amino acids. V shed 5 bases and J shed 6 bases, with 16 bases lying between them. CDR1 is SGHNT and CDR2 is YENEEA in the germline V gene. The CDR3 DNA reads as TGTGCCAGCAGCCCTTGGCCGGGGGCCGCTGAAGCTTTCTTT. This gives the protein CASSPWPGAAEAFF. The full variable domain, its missing parts supplied by reference TRBV11-3 and TRBJ1-1, is EAGVVQSPRYKIIEKKQPVAFWCNPISGHNTLYWYLQNLGQGPELLIRYENEEAVDDSQLPKDRFSAERLKGVDSTLKIQPAELGDSAVYLCASSPWPGAAEAFFGQGTRLTVV.

The chain links TRBV7-9 to TRBJ2-5, with 7 positions matching TRBD2. Germline values: CDR1 SEHNR, CDR2 FQNEAQ (reference sequence). The CDR3 runs 11 residues. This CDR3 reads CAMGGKETQYF. CDR3 DNA sequence: TGTGCGATGGGGGGGAAGGAGACCCAGTACTTC.

This chain connects TRBV4-1 to TRBJ2-2, with 7 bases aligning to TRBD1. The germline V gene has CDR1 MGHRA and CDR2 YSYEKL. V was pared by 3 bases and J by 6 bases, with 7 bases of the junction left unmatched. CDR3 size: 15 residues. In DNA form, the CDR3 reads TGCGCCAGCAGCCACAGACAGGGTAGCCCCGGGGAGCTGTTTTTT. Translation gives CASSHRQGSPGELFF.

The chain combines TRBV19 with TRBJ1-3, with D maybe TRBD1 (6 bases). This CDR3 region has 15 residues. Trimming removed 7 bases at V and 0 bases at J, with 13 bases between. Germline V gives CDR1 LNHDA, CDR2 SQIVND (reference sequence). CDR3 region: CASNDRKSSGNTIYF. As DNA, the CDR3 is TGTGCCAGTAACGACAGGAAGAGCTCTGGAAACACCATATATTTT.

The V call is TRBV6-5, the J call TRBJ2-7, with 11 bases that match TRBD1. CDR3 length: 15 residues. V trimming: 6 bases; J trimming: 2 bases; junction bases outside the gene matches: 6. Germline V gene sequence: CDR1 MNHEY, CDR2 SVGAGI. CDR3 DNA sequence: TGTGCCAGCAGAATCCGGGACAGGGGGGCCTACGAGCAGTACTTC. Translation gives CASRIRDRGAYEQYF.

The gene calls are TRBV6-5 and TRBJ1-2, with a tentative D call TRBD1 (6 bases). Trimming shortened V by 6 bases and J by 2 bases, and 7 bases separated the two germline ends. The germline gives CDR1 MNHEY, CDR2 SVGAGI. The CDR3 extends over 12 amino acids. CDR3 DNA sequence: TGTGCCAGCAGCAGGGGAAACTATGGCTACACCTTC. This sequence encodes CASSRGNYGYTF.

The chain has TRBV5-1 and TRBJ2-1; 7 positions match TRBD2. Germline CDR1 is SGHRS and CDR2 is YFSETQ. J was trimmed by 3 bases and V by 4 bases; bases with no gene match: 4. The CDR3 consists of 14 residues. The CDR3 nucleotides read TGCGCCAGCAGCGCCACTAGCGACTACAATGAGCAGTTCTTC. It specifies CASSATSDYNEQFF.

V usage is TRBV5-6 and J usage is TRBJ2-5; 9 nucleotides match TRBD2. V lost 2 bases, J lost 4 bases, and 6 bases stayed unmatched. This CDR3 has 15 residues. Germline V gene sequence: CDR1 SGHDT, CDR2 YYEEEE. CDR3 in amino acids: CASSLSAGGTETQYF. The CDR3 bases are TGTGCCAGCAGCTTATCAGCGGGAGGCACAGAGACCCAGTACTTC.

The rearrangement links TRBV29-1 to TRBJ2-3; 8 bases are a match to TRBD2. V was clipped by 2 bases and J by 7 bases; unmatched bases: 2. CDR3 length: 12 residues. Per the germline V gene, CDR1 is SQVTM and CDR2 is ANQGSEA. The CDR3 coding sequence is TGCAGCGTTGAACGGGGGGGATATACGCAGTATTTT. It encodes CSVERGGYTQYF.

The chain recombines TRBV5-1 with TRBJ1-4, with a weak D call TRBD1 (6 bases). The CDR3 is 16 residues long. Germline CDR1 and CDR2: SGHRS and YFSETQ. Trimming cost V 0 bases and J 0 bases, with 9 bases left between them. DNA for the CDR3: TGCGCCAGCAGCTTGGAAGGGGGGGCAACTAATGAAAAACTGTTTTTT. This encodes CASSLEGGATNEKLFF.

This chain connects TRBV5-4 to TRBJ2-2, with 7 bases matching TRBD1. V lost 5 bases to trimming and J lost 6 bases; unmatched junction nucleotides: 4. The CDR3 length is 13 residues. CDR1 and CDR2 (germline): SGHNT, YYREEE (reference sequence). This CDR3 is CASRKTGAGELFF. The CDR3 region has the DNA TGTGCCAGCAGAAAAACAGGGGCCGGGGAGCTGTTTTTT.

The J gene is TRBJ2-3, the V gene TRBV7-9; D is ambiguous. Looked up from germline, CDR1 is SEHNR and CDR2 is FQNEAQ (reference sequence). This CDR3 is built from 15 residues. CDR3 residues: CGIRQDLVDTDTQYF. The CDR3 DNA reads as TGTGGAATTAGGCAGGATTTAGTGGACACAGATACGCAGTATTTT.

This chain links TRBV6-1 with TRBJ1-2; D is possibly TRBD1 (6 bases). Germline-derived CDR1 and CDR2 are MNHNS and SASEGT. The CDR3 is 14 amino acids. Trimming took 4 bases from V and 8 from J, leaving 17 bases between them. The CDR3 nucleotides are TGTGCCAGCAGTGGCGGCGGGGGCTTATACGGCTACACCTTC. Translated: CASSGGGGLYGYTF.

The rearrangement uses TRBV18 and TRBJ1-1, with TRBD1 as a possible D gene (6 bases). V was cut by 3 bases and J by 1 base, with 12 bases left in between. This CDR3 has 15 residues. Germline CDR1 reads KGHSH; CDR2 reads LQKENI. CDR3 DNA: TGTGCCAGCTCACCTCGGGGGGGGGCGAACACTGAAGCTTTCTTT. This encodes CASSPRGGANTEAFF.